These 3 T cell receptor beta chains were sequenced from one sample in a study of blood T cell repertoires in COVID-19 (dated by TCRdb to the early 2020s). The library was prepared using the immunoSEQ multiplex PCR assay. Sourced from immuneACCESS, this table was stored by TCRdb with only in-frame sequences that have V and J called. A share of the clones is absent; for the studies checked, an unresolved V gene accounts for under half, and the remainder has no known explanation. The sample has tens of thousands of clones on record, around 80% of them singletons. The top ten constitute approximately 19% of the sample. The specimen sequenced was peripheral blood. The receptor source for this set is a human donor in a cohort sampled during active COVID-19.

This clone was recorded many times. The CDR3 loop is CASSSGGQGGPQHF. CDR3 nucleotide sequence: TGTGCCAGCAGCTCGGGAGGACAGGGAGGACCCCAGCATTTT. The rearrangement links TRBV7-2 to TRBJ1-5; 8 nucleotides line up with TRBD1. V dropped 4 bases and J dropped 10; count of bases not matched to a gene: 9. Germline CDR1 and CDR2: SGHTA and FQGNSA. The CDR3 runs 14 residues.

V and J are TRBV4-1 and TRBJ1-4; weak D call: TRBD1 (5 bases). This CDR3 region has 15 residues. The germline gives CDR1 MGHRA, CDR2 YSYEKL. Trimming removed 6 bases at V and 8 bases at J, with 19 bases between. The chain's CDR3 is CASSLRLREGEKLFF. In DNA form, the CDR3 reads TGCGCCAGCAGTCTCCGACTCAGGGAGGGGGAAAAACTGTTTTTT.

The chain's CDR3 is CASSHTDRATNEKLFF. The CDR3 nucleotides read TGTGCCAGCAGTCACACAGATCGTGCAACTAATGAAAAACTGTTTTTT. The V call is TRBV6-6, the J call TRBJ1-4; no reliable D call. V was cut by 5 bases and J by 0 bases, with 13 bases left in between. The CDR3 runs to 16 residues. Per the germline V gene, CDR1 is MNHNY and CDR2 is SVGAGI (reference sequence).